The 15 T cell receptor beta chains in this list originate from one sample, sequenced in a study of blood T cell repertoires in COVID-19. Profiling relied on immunoSEQ multiplex PCR, and the TCRdb table lists in-frame clones only, not all of them. There are 120,000 or so clones in the sample; 81% occur only once, and about 18% lies in the top ten. Sequencing was performed on peripheral blood. The origin of the receptors is a man aged 25-45 years with COVID-19, enrolled during active disease.

In this sample, this clone turned up once. V is TRBV6-2 or TRBV6-3 and J is TRBJ1-5, with D hard to call. Germline V lookup: CDR1 MNHEY, CDR2 SVGEGT. The V end was cut by 2 bases, the J end by 6 bases, with 11 bases between. The CDR3 is 14 residues long. The CDR3 is CASSYGEGSQPQHF. The CDR3 bases are TGTGCCAGCAGTTACGGAGAGGGCAGTCAGCCCCAGCATTTT.

The table lists this clone with many counts. The genes are TRBV6-5 and TRBJ2-3; 8 nucleotides line up with TRBD2. This CDR3 has 15 residues. In germline, CDR1 is MNHEY, CDR2 SVGAGI. With 10 bases clipped from V and 5 bases from J, the junction kept 14 bases outside the gene matches. The CDR3 reads CAINPGLGIKDTQYF. CDR3 in DNA: TGTGCCATCAACCCGGGACTAGGAATAAAAGATACGCAGTATTTT.

The CDR3 protein is CASSSQRGGKETQYF. For the CDR3, the DNA is TGTGCCAGCAGTTCCCAAAGGGGGGGGAAAGAGACCCAGTACTTC. The rearrangement joins TRBV25-1 to TRBJ2-5, with TRBD2 as a possible D gene (7 bases). V lost 5 bases to trimming and J lost 3 bases, with 16 bases between them. CDR1 MGHDK and CDR2 SYGVNS come from the germline V gene. There are 15 residues in the CDR3.

The genes are TRBV19 and TRBJ2-7; D may be TRBD1 (5 bases). CDR1 is LNHDA and CDR2 is SQIVND in the germline V gene (reference sequence). The germline V and J ends were trimmed by 3 bases and 0 bases, with 9 bases remaining between them. The CDR3 extends over 14 amino acids. CDR3 protein: CASSIRTTSYEQYF. The CDR3 region has the DNA TGTGCCAGTAGTATCCGGACAACCTCCTACGAGCAGTACTTC.

In its sample, this clone was seen once. V and J are TRBV2 and TRBJ2-3; 8 bases are shared with TRBD1. V lost 1 base and J lost 4; bases outside the gene matches: 4. This CDR3 has 15 amino acids. CDR1 and CDR2 from the germline V gene are SNHLY and FYNNEI. The CDR3 DNA reads TGTGCCAGCAGTGAAGGGGCAGGGGGCCCAGATACGCAGTATTTT. Encoded protein: CASSEGAGGPDTQYF.

V is TRBV7-2 and J is TRBJ2-5; maybe TRBD2 (6 bases). This CDR3 has 13 residues. Per germline, CDR1 SGHTA and CDR2 FQGNSA. V lost 5 bases, J lost 2 bases, and 9 bases lay in between. This CDR3 is CASSPRGQETQYF. The CDR3 DNA sequence: TGTGCCAGCAGCCCCCGGGGGCAAGAGACCCAGTACTTC.

The chain carries TRBV3-1 (or the pseudogene TRBV3-2) and TRBJ2-3; 9 nucleotides line up with TRBD2. Germline V lookup: CDR1 LGHDT, CDR2 YNNKEL (reference sequence). Trimming at V came to 3 bases and at J to 0 bases, leaving 4 bases not matched to a gene. CDR3 length: 16 amino acids. In DNA, the CDR3 is TGTGCCAGCAGCCAGGCCCTAGCGGGGAGCACAGATACGCAGTATTTT. Its protein is CASSQALAGSTDTQYF.

This clone showed up just once. The chain is built from TRBV11-3 and TRBJ1-4; D uncertain. V shed 4 bases and J shed 5 bases, with 8 bases lying between them. The CDR3 is 13 amino acids. Germline V gene lookup returns CDR1 SGHNT and CDR2 YENEEA. The CDR3 DNA reads TGTGCCAGCAGCTCACAGTTAAATGAAAAACTGTTTTTT. This gives the protein CASSSQLNEKLFF.

This chain joins TRBV7-6 and TRBJ2-7, with 10 bases aligning to TRBD1. Germline loops: CDR1 SGHVS, CDR2 FNYEAQ. J was trimmed by 2 bases and V by 0 bases; bases with no gene match: 4. The CDR3 contains 16 residues. CDR3 in amino acids: CASSLAGDRGTYEQYF. CDR3 nucleotides: TGTGCCAGCAGCTTAGCGGGGGACAGGGGAACCTACGAGCAGTACTTC.

This clone was seen more than once but under ten times. V usage is TRBV3-1 (or the pseudogene TRBV3-2) and J usage is TRBJ2-7; a possible D gene is TRBD1 (6 bases). The CDR3 loop spans 14 amino acids. The germline V and J ends were trimmed by 3 bases and 1 base, with 10 bases remaining between them. Germline V gives CDR1 LGHDT, CDR2 YNNKEL (reference sequence). The CDR3 bases are TGTGCCAGCAGCCACAGGGGCAGATCCTACGAGCAGTACTTC. Translated, it gives CASSHRGRSYEQYF.

The rearrangement uses TRBV29-1 and TRBJ2-7; TRBD1 is a possible D gene (6 bases). The germline V gene encodes CDR1 SQVTM and CDR2 ANQGSEA. The CDR3 extends over 13 amino acids. V gave up 6 bases and J gave up 3 bases, with 15 bases separating them. The DNA for the CDR3 is TGCAGCGTCCGCCGGTTACAGGGCTACGAGCAGTACTTC. Its translation is CSVRRLQGYEQYF.

The chain joins TRBV9 to TRBJ2-7, with a possible D match to TRBD2 (5 bases). V dropped 3 bases and J dropped 0 bases, with 10 bases sitting between them. Germline values: CDR1 SGDLS, CDR2 YYNGEE. CDR3 length equals 14 residues. CDR3 sequence: CASSAGVPSYEQYF. Here the CDR3 DNA reads TGTGCCAGCAGCGCCGGGGTTCCCTCCTACGAGCAGTACTTC.

The rearrangement joins TRBV11-1 to TRBJ1-1; weak D call: TRBD1 (6 bases). Germline CDR1 and CDR2: SGHAT and FQDESV (reference sequence). V lost 5 bases and J lost 4, with 17 bases in between. The length of the CDR3 is 15 residues. The CDR3 spells CASSPRGGVGTEAFF. The CDR3 DNA sequence: TGTGCCAGCAGCCCAAGAGGGGGGGTCGGCACTGAAGCTTTCTTT.

The chain uses TRBV5-6 and TRBJ2-1, with a tentative D call TRBD1 (6 bases). With 4 bases removed from V and 5 bases from J, the gap between germline ends came to 19 bases. The germline V gene encodes CDR1 SGHDT and CDR2 YYEEEE. This CDR3 contains 16 residues. CDR3 residues: CASSPKSGTYDNEQFF. The CDR3 region has the DNA TGTGCCAGCAGCCCAAAAAGTGGGACATACGACAATGAGCAGTTCTTC.

The sample holds one count of this clone. The V call is TRBV29-1, the J call TRBJ2-1; D remains ambiguous. The CDR3 has 13 amino acids. Trimming cost V 0 bases and J 6 bases, with 9 bases left between them. Germline V CDR1 and CDR2: SQVTM, ANQGSEA. The CDR3 bases are TGCAGCGTTGAAGACAGAATTATCAATGAGCAGTTCTTC. This codes for CSVEDRIINEQFF.